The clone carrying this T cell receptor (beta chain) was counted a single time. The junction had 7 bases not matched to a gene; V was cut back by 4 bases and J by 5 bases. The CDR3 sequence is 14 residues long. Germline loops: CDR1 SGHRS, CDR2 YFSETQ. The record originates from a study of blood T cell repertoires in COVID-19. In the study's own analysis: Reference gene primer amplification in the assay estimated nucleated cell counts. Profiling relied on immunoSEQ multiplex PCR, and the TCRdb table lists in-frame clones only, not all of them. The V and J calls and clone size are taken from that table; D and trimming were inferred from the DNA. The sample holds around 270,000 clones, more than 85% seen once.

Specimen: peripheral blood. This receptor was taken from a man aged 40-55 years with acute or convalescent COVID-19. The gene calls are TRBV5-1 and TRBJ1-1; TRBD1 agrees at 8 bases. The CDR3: CASSLHRGGTEAFF. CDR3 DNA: TGCGCCAGCAGCCTACACAGGGGGGGAACTGAAGCTTTCTTT.